Listed below are T cell receptor beta chains from one sample, sequenced in a study of cytomegalovirus exposure and HLA in healthy donors. Sequenced by immunoSEQ multiplex PCR; TCRdb stores in-frame clones only, minus some. The sample shows about 100,000 clones, 81% of them seen only once. The sequenced sample consisted of PBMCs. Receptor source: a man aged 25-45 years in good health and CMV-seronegative. Each CDR3 is given without its conserved first and last residue. The order of the fields is V gene, CDR3 protein.

TRBV5-1 | ASSTTAGADTQY
TRBV11-2 | ASSLDSPEAF
TRBV14 | ASSQDYWRGGLTDTQY
TRBV7-3 | ASSRPGNTGELF
TRBV28 | ASSLPVQGGYT
TRBV5-6 | ASSPGRGYEQY
TRBV7-2 | ASSLAQVGGSPLH
TRBV6-1 | ASTLGGTGAYGYT
TRBV5-1 | ASSSDRIGGYT
TRBV6-5 | ASSYSGQPQH
TRBV5-1 | ASRGTRGANVLT
TRBV7-7 | ASSAGTGAYNEQF
TRBV2 | ASSSPLEV
TRBV28 | ASNSQGRNEQF
TRBV9 | ASSVSLSGAFTDTQY
TRBV27 | ASSSKWPYNSPLH
TRBV6-4 | ASSDSGGGEEQF
TRBV9 | ASSVAPGQPQH
TRBV14 | ASSQDRGYNEQF
TRBV15 | ATSRGARGESNYGYT
TRBV6-5 | ASSAGLSDYNEQF
TRBV2 | ASSETGGAPQETQY
TRBV6-5 | ASTTLSGAAF
TRBV25-1 | ASSRGQGVVTQY
TRBV4-1 | ASSQAPGQGNQPQH
TRBV6-5 | ASWGQGVNTEAF
TRBV7-9 | AAASGELF
TRBV5-6 | ASSSRGEGYGYT
TRBV4-1 | ASSQREATEQF
TRBV7-3 | ASSRKGPTSGESYNEQF
TRBV29-1 | SVEERTRAF